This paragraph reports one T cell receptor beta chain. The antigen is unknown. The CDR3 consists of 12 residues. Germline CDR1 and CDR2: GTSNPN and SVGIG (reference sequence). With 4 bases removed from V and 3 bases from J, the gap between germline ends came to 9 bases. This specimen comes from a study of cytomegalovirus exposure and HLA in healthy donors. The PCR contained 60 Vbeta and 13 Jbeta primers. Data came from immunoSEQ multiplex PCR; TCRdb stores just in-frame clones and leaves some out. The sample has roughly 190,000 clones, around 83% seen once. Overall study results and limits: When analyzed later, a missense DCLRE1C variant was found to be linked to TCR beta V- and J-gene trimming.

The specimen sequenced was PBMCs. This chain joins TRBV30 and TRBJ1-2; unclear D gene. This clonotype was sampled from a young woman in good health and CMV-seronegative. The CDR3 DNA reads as TGTGCCTGGAATCTACAGTACTATGGCTACACCTTC. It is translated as CAWNLQYYGYTF.